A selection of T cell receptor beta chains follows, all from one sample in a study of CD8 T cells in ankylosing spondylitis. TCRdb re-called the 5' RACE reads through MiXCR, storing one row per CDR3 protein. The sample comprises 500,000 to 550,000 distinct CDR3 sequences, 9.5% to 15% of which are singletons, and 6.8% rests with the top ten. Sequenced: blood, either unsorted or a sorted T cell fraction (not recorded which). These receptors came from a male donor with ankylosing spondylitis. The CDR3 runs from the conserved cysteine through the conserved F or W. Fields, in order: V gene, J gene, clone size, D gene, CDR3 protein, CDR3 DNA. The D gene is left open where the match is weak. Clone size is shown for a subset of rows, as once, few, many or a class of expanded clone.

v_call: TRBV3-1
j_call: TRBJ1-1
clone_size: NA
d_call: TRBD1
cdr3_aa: CASSQVAGGDTEAFF
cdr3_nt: TGTGCCAGCAGCCAAGTTGCAGGGGGGGACACTGAAGCTTTCTTT

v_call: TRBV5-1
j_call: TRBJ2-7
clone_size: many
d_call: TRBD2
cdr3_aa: CASSLATGGGYHEQYF
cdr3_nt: TGCGCCAGCAGCTTGGCCACGGGAGGAGGGTACCACGAGCAGTACTTC

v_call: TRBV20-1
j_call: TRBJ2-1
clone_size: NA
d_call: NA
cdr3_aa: CSASGRRGGHEQFF
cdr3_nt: TGCAGTGCTAGTGGCCGTAGAGGAGGGCATGAGCAGTTCTTC

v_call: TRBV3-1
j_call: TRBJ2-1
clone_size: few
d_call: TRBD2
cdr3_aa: CASSQKGAGGHKQFF
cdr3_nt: TGTGCCAGCAGCCAAAAGGGAGCGGGAGGACATAAGCAGTTCTTC

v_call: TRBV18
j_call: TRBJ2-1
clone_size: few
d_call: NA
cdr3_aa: CASSPSRSSYNEQFF
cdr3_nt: TGTGCCAGCTCACCTTCACGTAGCTCCTACAATGAGCAGTTCTTC

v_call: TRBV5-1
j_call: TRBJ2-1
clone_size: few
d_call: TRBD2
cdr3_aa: CASSLGLTSGYNEQFF
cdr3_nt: TGCGCCAGCAGCTTGGGGTTGACTAGCGGGTACAATGAGCAGTTCTTC

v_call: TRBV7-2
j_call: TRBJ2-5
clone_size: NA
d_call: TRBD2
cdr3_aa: CASSQTSGSGETQYF
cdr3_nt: TGTGCCAGCAGCCAGACTAGCGGGAGCGGAGAGACCCAGTACTTC

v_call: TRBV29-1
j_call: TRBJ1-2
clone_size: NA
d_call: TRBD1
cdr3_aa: CSVADPGTGNYGYTF
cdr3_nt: TGCAGCGTTGCTGACCCCGGGACAGGCAACTATGGCTACACCTTC

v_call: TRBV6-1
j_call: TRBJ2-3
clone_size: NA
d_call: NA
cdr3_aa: CASSPGVVRPGTDTQYF
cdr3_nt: TGTGCCAGCAGCCCCGGGGTTGTGCGCCCCGGCACAGATACGCAGTATTTT

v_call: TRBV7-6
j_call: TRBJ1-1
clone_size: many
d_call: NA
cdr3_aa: CASSPGASNTEAFF
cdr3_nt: TGTGCCAGCAGCCCGGGGGCATCGAACACTGAAGCTTTCTTT

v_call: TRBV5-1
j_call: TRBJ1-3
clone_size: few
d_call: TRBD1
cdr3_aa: CASSAESGTVSGNTIYF
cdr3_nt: TGCGCCAGCAGCGCGGAATCCGGGACAGTCTCTGGAAACACCATATATTTT

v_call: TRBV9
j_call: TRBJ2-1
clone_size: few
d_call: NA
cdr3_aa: CASSLRPDPENEQFF
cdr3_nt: TGTGCCAGCAGCCTGCGGCCGGACCCTGAGAATGAGCAGTTCTTC

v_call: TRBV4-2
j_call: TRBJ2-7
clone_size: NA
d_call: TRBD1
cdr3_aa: CASSQGRGLYEQYF
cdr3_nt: TGTGCCAGCAGCCAAGGCAGGGGGCTGTACGAGCAGTACTTC

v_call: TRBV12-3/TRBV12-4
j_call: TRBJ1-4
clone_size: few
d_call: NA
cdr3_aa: CASSLAGRGVNEKLFF
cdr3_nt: TGTGCCAGCAGTTTAGCGGGGAGGGGAGTGAACGAAAAACTGTTTTTT

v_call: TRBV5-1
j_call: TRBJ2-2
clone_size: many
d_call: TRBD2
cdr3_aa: CASSLIAGVRTGELFF
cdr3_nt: TGCGCCAGCAGCTTAATAGCGGGAGTAAGGACCGGGGAGCTGTTTTTT

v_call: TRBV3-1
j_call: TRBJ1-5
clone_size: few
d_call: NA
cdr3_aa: CASSAMTNQPQHF
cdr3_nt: TGTGCCAGCAGCGCCATGACGAATCAGCCCCAGCATTTT

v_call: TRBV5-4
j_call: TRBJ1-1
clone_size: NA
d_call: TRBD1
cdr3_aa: CASSFRQGMYTEAFF
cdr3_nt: TGTGCCAGCAGCTTCCGACAGGGTATGTACACTGAAGCTTTCTTT

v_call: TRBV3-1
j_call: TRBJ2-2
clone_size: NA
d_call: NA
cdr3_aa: CASSPRPEPTGTGELFF
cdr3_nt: TGTGCCAGCAGCCCGAGACCGGAGCCTACGGGGACCGGGGAGCTGTTTTTT

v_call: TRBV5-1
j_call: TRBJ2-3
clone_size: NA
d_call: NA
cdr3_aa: CASSLIETSTDTQYF
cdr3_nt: TGCGCCAGCAGCTTAATTGAAACTAGCACAGATACGCAGTATTTT

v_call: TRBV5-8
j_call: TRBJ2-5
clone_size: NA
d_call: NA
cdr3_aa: CASSGGNQETQYF
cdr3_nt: TGTGCCAGCAGTGGGGGGAACCAAGAGACCCAGTACTTC

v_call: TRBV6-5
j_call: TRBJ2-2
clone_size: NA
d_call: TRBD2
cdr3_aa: CASSSSGTAGELFF
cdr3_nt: TGTGCCAGCAGTTCTAGCGGGACTGCCGGGGAGCTGTTTTTT

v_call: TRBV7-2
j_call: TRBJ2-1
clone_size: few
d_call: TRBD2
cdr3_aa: CASSFSGSVSYNEQFF
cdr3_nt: TGTGCCAGCAGCTTTAGCGGGAGCGTCTCCTACAATGAGCAGTTCTTC

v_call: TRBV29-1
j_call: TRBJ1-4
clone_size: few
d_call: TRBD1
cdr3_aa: CSVDQGQGNEKLFF
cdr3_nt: TGCAGCGTTGACCAAGGACAGGGGAATGAAAAACTGTTTTTT

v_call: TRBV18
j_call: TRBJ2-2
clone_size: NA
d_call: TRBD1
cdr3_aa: CASSPSGQANTGELFF
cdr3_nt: TGTGCCAGCTCACCGTCGGGACAGGCGAACACCGGGGAGCTGTTTTTT

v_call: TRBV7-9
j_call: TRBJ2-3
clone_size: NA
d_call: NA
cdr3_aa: CASSYGRVFTDTQYF
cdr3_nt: TGTGCCAGCAGCTACGGACGGGTGTTCACAGATACGCAGTATTTT

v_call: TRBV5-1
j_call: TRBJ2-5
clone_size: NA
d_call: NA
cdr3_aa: CASSSGSAETQYF
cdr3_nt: TGCGCCAGCAGCTCCGGGAGTGCGGAGACCCAGTACTTC

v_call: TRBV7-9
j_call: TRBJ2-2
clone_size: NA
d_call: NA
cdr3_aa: CASSLTEQTGELFF
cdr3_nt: TGTGCCAGCAGCTTGACAGAACAAACCGGGGAGCTGTTTTTT

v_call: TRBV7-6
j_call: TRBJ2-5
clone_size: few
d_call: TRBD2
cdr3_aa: CASSPTSGRTTQYF
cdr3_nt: TGTGCCAGCAGCCCGACTAGCGGGAGGACGACCCAGTACTTC

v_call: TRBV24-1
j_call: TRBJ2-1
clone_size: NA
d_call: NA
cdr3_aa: CATSEIGPLYNEQFF
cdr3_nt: TGTGCCACCAGTGAGATCGGGCCATTATACAATGAGCAGTTCTTC

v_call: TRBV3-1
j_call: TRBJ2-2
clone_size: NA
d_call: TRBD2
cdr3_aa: CASSQSTSGSRSGELFF
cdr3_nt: TGTGCCAGCAGCCAATCGACTAGCGGGAGTAGGTCCGGGGAGCTGTTTTTT

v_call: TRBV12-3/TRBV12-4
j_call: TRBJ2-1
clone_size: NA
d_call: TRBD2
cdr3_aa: CASSPPWLAGGNEQFF
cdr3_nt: TGTGCCAGCAGTCCTCCCTGGCTAGCGGGAGGGAATGAGCAGTTCTTC

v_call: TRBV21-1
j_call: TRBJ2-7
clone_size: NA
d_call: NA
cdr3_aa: CASSIKTCTYEQYF
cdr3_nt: TGTGCCAGCAGCATTAAGACATGCACCTACGAGCAGTACTTC